One and the same sample provided the 8 T cell receptor beta chains below, sequenced in a study of neurological immune-mediated disorders (dated by TCRdb to the late 2010s). Libraries came from 5' RACE. Reads for this sample came from an Illumina HiSeq 2500. The public sequencing data were trimmed at Q25 with fastp and processed into clonotypes with MiXCR by TCRdb, which kept only in-frame beta chains. Rows with one shared CDR3 protein collapse into an entry with the most common genes and DNA. Recorded for this sample are 70,000 to 95,000 distinct CDR3 sequences; roughly 15% of them occurred a single time. 6.5% to 8% of the sample rests with the top ten. Sequences were obtained from PBMCs. These receptors all stem from a woman aged 45-65 years in good health.

This clonotype was detected ten times or more. V gene TRBV6-5 combines with J gene TRBJ2-1; perhaps D is TRBD1 or TRBD2 (5 bases each). Germline lookup yields CDR1 MNHEY and CDR2 SVGAGI. The V and J ends lost 5 bases and 5 bases respectively, with 16 bases between them. The CDR3 is 15 amino acids. The CDR3 region is CASSPGTRLNNEQFF. The CDR3 DNA reads as TGTGCCAGCAGTCCCGGGACCCGGCTAAACAATGAGCAGTTCTTC.

There are a few counts of this clonotype. A junction end diverges from the germline sequence, so it may reflect a read error. The rearrangement uses TRBV5-1 and TRBJ2-1; 8 nucleotides agree with TRBD1. CDR1 is SGHRS, CDR2 YFSETQ, per germline. The CDR3 runs 14 residues. For the CDR3, the DNA is TGCGCCAGCTTCCGGACAGGGTATGAAAATGAGCAGTTCTTT. Translation: CASFRTGYENEQFF.

This chain links TRBV4-1 with TRBJ2-2, with 8 bases aligning to TRBD2. Trimming removed 1 base from V and 4 bases from J; junction bases left unmatched: 8. This CDR3 spans 17 amino acids. Germline assignment: CDR1 MGHRA and CDR2 YSYEKL. The CDR3 coding sequence is TGCGCCAGCAGCCAAGCCGGGACTAGGATAAGCACCGGGGAGCTGTTTTTT. Residues: CASSQAGTRISTGELFF.

At least ten counts were recorded for this clonotype. The chain joins TRBV7-2 to TRBJ1-1; no clear D. The CDR3 sequence is 11 residues long. Germline values: CDR1 SGHTA, CDR2 FQGNSA. The V gene lost 1 base and the J gene lost 6 bases, with 3 bases spanning the gap. This CDR3 is CASSLGSEAFF. CDR3 DNA: TGTGCCAGCAGCTTAGGCTCTGAAGCTTTCTTT.

This clonotype was counted many times. The chain joins TRBV15 to TRBJ2-4; 9 bases agree with TRBD1. The germline CDR1 and CDR2 sequences are LNHNV and YYDKDF (reference sequence). The CDR3 loop spans 14 amino acids. Trimming at V came to 8 bases and at J to 4 bases, leaving 6 bases not matched to a gene. CDR3 amino acids: CATSMDRGKNIQYF. The CDR3 DNA reads as TGTGCCACCTCTATGGACAGGGGAAAAAACATTCAGTACTTC.

This clonotype was picked up many times. The chain employs TRBV5-1 and TRBJ2-3; possibly TRBD1 or TRBD2 for D (5 bases each). V dropped 4 bases and J dropped 1 base, with 7 bases sitting between them. Germline V lookup: CDR1 SGHRS, CDR2 YFSETQ. The CDR3 has 13 amino acids. CDR3 loop: CASSRDRTDTQYF. The CDR3 nucleotides read TGCGCCAGCAGCAGGGACCGCACAGATACGCAGTATTTT.

For this clonotype: With a much larger clone just one base away, this may be a read error. V usage is TRBV6-1 and J usage is TRBJ1-3; D gene unclear. The CDR3 length is 17 residues. The V gene's germline CDR1 is MNHNS and CDR2 SASEGT. This chain's CDR3 is CASSEDYWANSGITIYF. The CDR3 bases are TGTGCCAGCAGTGAAGATTACTGGGCTAACTCTGGAATCACCATATATTTT.

This clonotype was seen at least ten times. This sequence joins TRBV4-2 and TRBJ1-5, with D hard to call. The length of the CDR3 is 15 residues. The V gene's germline CDR1 is LGHNA and CDR2 YNFKEQ. V was cut by 1 base and J by 4 bases, with 11 bases left in between. This CDR3 is CASSQGPGSNQPQHF. CDR3 sequence (DNA): TGTGCCAGCAGCCAAGGGCCAGGTTCGAATCAGCCCCAGCATTTT.